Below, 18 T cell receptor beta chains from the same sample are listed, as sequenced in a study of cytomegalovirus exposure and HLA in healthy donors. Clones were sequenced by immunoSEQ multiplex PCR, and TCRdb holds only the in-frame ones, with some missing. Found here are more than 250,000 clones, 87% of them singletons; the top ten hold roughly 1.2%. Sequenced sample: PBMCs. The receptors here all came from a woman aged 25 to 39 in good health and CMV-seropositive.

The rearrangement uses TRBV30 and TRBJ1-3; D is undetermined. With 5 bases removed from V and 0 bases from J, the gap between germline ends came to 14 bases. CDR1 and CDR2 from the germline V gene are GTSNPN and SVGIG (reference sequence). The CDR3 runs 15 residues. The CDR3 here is CAWSAGANSGNTIYF. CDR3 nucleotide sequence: TGTGCCTGGTCCGCGGGTGCCAACTCTGGAAACACCATATATTTT. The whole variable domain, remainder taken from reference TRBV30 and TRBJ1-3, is SQTIHQWPATLVQPVGSPLSLECTVEGTSNPNLYWYRQAAGRGLQLLFYSVGIGQISSEVPQNLSASRPQDRQFILSSKKLLLSDSGFYLCAWSAGANSGNTIYFGEGSWLTVV.

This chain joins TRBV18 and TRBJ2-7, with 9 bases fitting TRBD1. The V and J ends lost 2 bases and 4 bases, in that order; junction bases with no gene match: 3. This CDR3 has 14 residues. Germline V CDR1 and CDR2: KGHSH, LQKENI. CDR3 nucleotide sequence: TGTGCCAGCTCACCAATAGGGACAGGGTACGAGCAGTACTTC. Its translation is CASSPIGTGYEQYF.

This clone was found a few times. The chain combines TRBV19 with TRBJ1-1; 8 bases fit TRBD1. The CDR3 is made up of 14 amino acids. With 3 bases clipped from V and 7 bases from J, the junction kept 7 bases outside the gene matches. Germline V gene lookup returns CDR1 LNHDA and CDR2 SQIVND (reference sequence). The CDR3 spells CASSITRGPSEAFF. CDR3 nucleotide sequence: TGTGCCAGTAGTATTACCAGGGGGCCGAGTGAAGCTTTCTTT.

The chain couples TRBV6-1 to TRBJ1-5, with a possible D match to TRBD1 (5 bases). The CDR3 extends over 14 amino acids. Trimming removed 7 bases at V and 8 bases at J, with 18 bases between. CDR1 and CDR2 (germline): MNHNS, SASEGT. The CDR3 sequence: CASTEGVLRKPQHF. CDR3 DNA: TGTGCCAGCACCGAAGGGGTCCTAAGAAAGCCCCAGCATTTT.

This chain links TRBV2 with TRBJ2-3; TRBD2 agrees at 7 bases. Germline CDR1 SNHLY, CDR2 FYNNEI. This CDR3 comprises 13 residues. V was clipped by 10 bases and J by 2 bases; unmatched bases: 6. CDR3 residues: CATSGTTTDTQYF. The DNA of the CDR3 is TGTGCCACCTCCGGGACTACCACAGATACGCAGTATTTT.

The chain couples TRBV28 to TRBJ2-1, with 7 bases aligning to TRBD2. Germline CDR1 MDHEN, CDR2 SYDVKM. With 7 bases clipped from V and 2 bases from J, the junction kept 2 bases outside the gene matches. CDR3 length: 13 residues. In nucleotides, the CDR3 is TGTGCCAGCACGAGCGGGACCTACAATGAGCAGTTCTTC. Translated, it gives CASTSGTYNEQFF.

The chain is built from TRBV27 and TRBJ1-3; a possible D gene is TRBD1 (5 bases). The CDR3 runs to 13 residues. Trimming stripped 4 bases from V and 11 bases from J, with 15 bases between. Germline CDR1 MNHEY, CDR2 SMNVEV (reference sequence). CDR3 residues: CASSSLPWGAIYF. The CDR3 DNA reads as TGTGCCAGCAGTTCTTTGCCCTGGGGCGCCATATATTTT.

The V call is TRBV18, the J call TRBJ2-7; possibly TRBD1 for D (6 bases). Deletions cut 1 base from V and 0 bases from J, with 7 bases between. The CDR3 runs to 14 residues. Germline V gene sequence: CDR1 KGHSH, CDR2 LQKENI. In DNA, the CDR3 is TGTGCCAGCTCACCACGGGACAACTCCTACGAGCAGTACTTC. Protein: CASSPRDNSYEQYF.

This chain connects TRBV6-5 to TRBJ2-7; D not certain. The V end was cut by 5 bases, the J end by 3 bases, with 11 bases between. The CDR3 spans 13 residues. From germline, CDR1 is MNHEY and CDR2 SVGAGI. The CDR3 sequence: CASSRVGGYEQYF. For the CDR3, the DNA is TGTGCCAGCAGTCGGGTCGGCGGCTACGAGCAGTACTTC.

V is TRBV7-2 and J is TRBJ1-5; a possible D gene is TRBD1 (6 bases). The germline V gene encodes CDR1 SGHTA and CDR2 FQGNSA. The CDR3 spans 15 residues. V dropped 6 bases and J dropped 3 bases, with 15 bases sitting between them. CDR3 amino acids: CASRPGTLSNQPQHF. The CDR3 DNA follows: TGTGCCAGCAGACCCGGGACACTTTCCAATCAGCCCCAGCATTTT.

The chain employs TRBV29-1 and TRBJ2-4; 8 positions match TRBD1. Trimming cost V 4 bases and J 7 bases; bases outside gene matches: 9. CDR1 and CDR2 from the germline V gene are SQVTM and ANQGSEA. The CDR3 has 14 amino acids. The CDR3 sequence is CSVVPHRGVNIQYF. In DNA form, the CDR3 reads TGCAGCGTTGTCCCCCACAGGGGGGTGAACATTCAGTACTTC. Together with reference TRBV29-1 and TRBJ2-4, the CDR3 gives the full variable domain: SAVISQKPSRDICQRGTSLTIQCQVDSQVTMMFWYRQQPGQSLTLIATANQGSEATYESGFVIDKFPISRPNLTFSTLTVSNMSPEDSSIYLCSVVPHRGVNIQYFGAGTRLSVL.

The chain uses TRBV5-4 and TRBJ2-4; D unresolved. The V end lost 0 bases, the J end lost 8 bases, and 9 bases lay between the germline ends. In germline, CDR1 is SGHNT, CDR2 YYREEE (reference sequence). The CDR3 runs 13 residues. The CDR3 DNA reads TGTGCCAGCAGCTTGGGGGCGGTCGACATTCAGTACTTC. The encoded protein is CASSLGAVDIQYF.

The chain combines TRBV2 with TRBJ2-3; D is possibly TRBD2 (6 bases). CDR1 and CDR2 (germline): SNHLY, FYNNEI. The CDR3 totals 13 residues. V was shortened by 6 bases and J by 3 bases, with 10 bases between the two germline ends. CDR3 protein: CASRGEVTDTQYF. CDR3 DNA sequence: TGTGCCAGCAGGGGGGAGGTGACAGATACGCAGTATTTT.

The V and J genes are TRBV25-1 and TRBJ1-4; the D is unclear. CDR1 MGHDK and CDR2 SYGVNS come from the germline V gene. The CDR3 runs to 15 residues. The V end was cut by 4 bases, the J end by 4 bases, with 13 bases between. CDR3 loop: CASSASDGYNEKLFF. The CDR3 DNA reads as TGTGCCAGCAGTGCTTCGGACGGATATAATGAAAAACTGTTTTTT.

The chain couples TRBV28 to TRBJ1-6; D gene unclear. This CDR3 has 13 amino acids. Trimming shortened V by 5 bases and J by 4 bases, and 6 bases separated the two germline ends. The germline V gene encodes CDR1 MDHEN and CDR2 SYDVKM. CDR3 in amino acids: CASSLSYNSPLHF. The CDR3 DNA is TGTGCCAGCAGTCTTTCATATAATTCACCCCTCCACTTT.

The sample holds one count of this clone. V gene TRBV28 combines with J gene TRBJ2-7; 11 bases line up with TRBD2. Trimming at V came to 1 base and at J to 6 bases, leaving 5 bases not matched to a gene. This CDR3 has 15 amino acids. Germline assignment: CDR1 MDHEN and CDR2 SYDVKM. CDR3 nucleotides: TGTGCCAGCAGTTTATTAGCGGGGGGGCCTTCCGAGCAGTACTTC. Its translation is CASSLLAGGPSEQYF.

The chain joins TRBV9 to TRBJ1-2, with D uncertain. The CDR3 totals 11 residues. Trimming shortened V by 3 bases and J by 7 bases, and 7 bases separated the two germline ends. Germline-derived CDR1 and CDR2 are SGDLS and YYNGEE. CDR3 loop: CASSGSLGYTF. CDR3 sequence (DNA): TGTGCCAGCAGCGGGAGTCTTGGCTACACCTTC.

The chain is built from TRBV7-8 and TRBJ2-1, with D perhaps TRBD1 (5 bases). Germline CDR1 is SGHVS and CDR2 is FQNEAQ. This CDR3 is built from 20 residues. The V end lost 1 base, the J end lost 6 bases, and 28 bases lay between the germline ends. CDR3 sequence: CASSLVGPGLPLGQPNEQFF. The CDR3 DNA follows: TGTGCCAGCAGCTTAGTCGGCCCAGGGTTACCACTGGGCCAACCCAATGAGCAGTTCTTC.